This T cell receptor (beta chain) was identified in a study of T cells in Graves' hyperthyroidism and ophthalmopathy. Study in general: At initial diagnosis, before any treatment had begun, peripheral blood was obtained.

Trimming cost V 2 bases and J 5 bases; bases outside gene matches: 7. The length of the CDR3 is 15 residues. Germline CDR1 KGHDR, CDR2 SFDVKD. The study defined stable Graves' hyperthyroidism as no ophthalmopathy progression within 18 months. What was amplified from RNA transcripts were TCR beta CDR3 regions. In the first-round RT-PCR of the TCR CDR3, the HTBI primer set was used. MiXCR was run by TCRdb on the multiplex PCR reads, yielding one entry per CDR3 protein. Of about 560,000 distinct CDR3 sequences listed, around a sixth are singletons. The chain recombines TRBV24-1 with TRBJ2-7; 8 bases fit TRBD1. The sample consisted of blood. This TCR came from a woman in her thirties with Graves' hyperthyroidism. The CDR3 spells CATSDSNRGSHEQYF. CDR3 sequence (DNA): TGTGCCACCAGTGATTCCAACAGGGGGTCCCACGAGCAGTACTTC.